A single sample gave rise to the 25 T cell receptor beta chains below, sequenced in a study of vaccination and CD4 T cells after COVID-19 (dated by TCRdb to the early 2020s). The treatment or condition label for this specimen denotes: roughly nine-day PBMC culture with coronavirus spike peptide pools or control peptides (ViraFEST assay). Receptors were amplified or captured by PCR. Sequenced on an Illumina iSeq 100. At the Johns Hopkins FTIC core, DNA from the cultured CD4+ T cells underwent TCR sequencing with the Oncomine TCR Beta short-read assay. The raw public data were reprocessed by TCRdb itself: fastp quality trimming at Q25, MiXCR clonotype calling, in-frame beta chains only. Rows are combined by CDR3 protein, so each entry shows the most common genes and DNA. This sample gives about 27,000 distinct CDR3 sequences in total; about 60% of them show up just once. The top ten hold about a sixth of the sample.

These TCRs are of unknown antigen specificity. Sequencing used CD4+ T cells from blood, cultured in vitro, obtained after SARS-CoV-2 vaccination. These receptor sequences come from a human donor who received a COVID-19 vaccine.

This clonotype is labeled medium-sized. This chain links TRBV20-1 with TRBJ1-2; tentative D call: TRBD1 (6 bases). Germline assignment: CDR1 DFQATT and CDR2 SNEGSKA (reference sequence). The CDR3 runs 12 residues. The ends were cut back, 6 bases at V and 3 bases at J, with 11 bases in the middle. The CDR3, as DNA: TGCAGTGCGGAAACAGGGTACTATGGCTACACCTTC. This sequence encodes CSAETGYYGYTF.

This rearrangement joins TRBV27 to TRBJ1-2; D might be TRBD1 (5 bases). The CDR3 length is 14 residues. V lost 3 bases to trimming and J lost 0 bases, with 8 bases between them. Per germline, CDR1 MNHEY and CDR2 SMNVEV (reference sequence). This CDR3 is CASSLGGPNYGYTF. DNA of the CDR3: TGTGCCAGCAGTTTGGGGGGTCCTAACTATGGCTACACCTTC.

This rearrangement joins TRBV27 to TRBJ1-6; TRBD1 agrees at 9 bases. Looked up from germline, CDR1 is MNHEY and CDR2 is SMNVEV (reference sequence). The CDR3 is made up of 14 amino acids. Trimming at V came to 6 bases and at J to 9 bases, leaving 6 bases not matched to a gene. The CDR3 DNA is TGTGCCAGCAGATTACAGGGGGCAGGTTCACCCCTCCACTTT. This encodes CASRLQGAGSPLHF.

The rearrangement joins TRBV6-1 to TRBJ2-7; 10 bases match TRBD1. The CDR3 runs 17 residues. In germline, CDR1 is MNHNS, CDR2 SASEGT. Trimming took 4 bases from V and 6 from J; bases not matched to a gene: 15. The CDR3 DNA reads TGTGCCAGCAGTGCCAGCTCCGGGACAGGGGAACCCGGCGAGCAGTACTTC. Translation gives CASSASSGTGEPGEQYF.

The chain uses TRBV10-2 and TRBJ1-5, with D uncertain. Per the germline V gene, CDR1 is WSHSY and CDR2 is SAAADI. V shed 5 bases and J shed 2 bases, with 13 bases lying between them. The CDR3 extends over 15 amino acids. The CDR3 DNA is TGCGCCAGCAGTAAGGACTCAGGAGGCAATCAGCCCCAGCATTTT. This sequence encodes CASSKDSGGNQPQHF.

The V call is TRBV29-1, the J call TRBJ1-3; D is unclear. V lost 3 bases and J 4 bases, leaving 4 bases between the germline ends. The CDR3 covers 11 residues. Per germline, CDR1 SQVTM and CDR2 ANQGSEA. This CDR3 reads CSVEEGNTIYF. In DNA form, the CDR3 reads TGCAGCGTTGAGGAAGGAAACACCATATATTTT.

The chain is built from TRBV2 and TRBJ2-3; D remains unclear. V was clipped by 1 base and J by 2 bases, with 4 bases between them. The CDR3 totals 13 residues. Germline CDR1 reads SNHLY; CDR2 reads FYNNEI. The CDR3 DNA reads as TGTGCCAGCAGTGAAGGCTTCACAGATACGCAGTATTTT. It translates to CASSEGFTDTQYF.

The J gene is TRBJ2-5, the V gene TRBV11-3; the match to TRBD2 covers 13 bases. The CDR3 is made up of 17 amino acids. V lost 4 bases, J lost 5 bases, and 10 bases stayed unmatched. From germline, CDR1 is SGHNT and CDR2 YENEEA. CDR3 sequence: CASSSLGLAGVGETQYF. The CDR3 DNA reads TGTGCCAGCAGCTCCCTCGGACTAGCGGGGGTGGGGGAGACCCAGTACTTC.

The chain links TRBV12-1 to TRBJ1-3. TRBV12-1 is a listed pseudogene. This CDR3 spans 16 amino acids. CDR3 nucleotide sequence: TGTGCCAGCAGCTTTGCGCTTGGGGAATCTGGAAACACCATATATTTT. As protein: CASSFALGESGNTIYF.

This chain connects TRBV5-1 to TRBJ2-5, with a weak D call TRBD2 (5 bases). V was shortened by 2 bases and J by 0 bases, with 11 bases between the two germline ends. CDR3 length: 15 amino acids. Germline CDR1 is SGHRS and CDR2 is YFSETQ. The CDR3 reads CASSFSTTNQETQYF. CDR3 DNA sequence: TGCGCCAGCAGCTTCTCGACTACCAACCAAGAGACCCAGTACTTC. The variable domain in full, with the rest retrieved from reference TRBV5-1 and TRBJ2-5, is KAGVTQTPRYLIKTRGQQVTLSCSPISGHRSVSWYQQTPGQGLQFLFEYFSETQRNKGNFPGRFSGRQFSNSRSEMNVSTLELGDSALYLCASSFSTTNQETQYFGPGTRLLVL.

This clonotype appeared a few times. The chain carries TRBV19 and TRBJ2-7; 7 bases line up with TRBD1. The CDR3 consists of 15 residues. The V gene's germline CDR1 is LNHDA and CDR2 SQIVND (reference sequence). V was pared by 6 bases and J by 4 bases, with 12 bases of the junction left unmatched. This chain's CDR3 is CASRYRDRDLYEQYF. In DNA, the CDR3 is TGTGCCAGTAGGTATCGGGACAGAGACCTTTACGAGCAGTACTTC.

The chain is built from TRBV7-8 and TRBJ1-1, with 8 bases matching TRBD1. The junction had 8 bases not matched to a gene; V was cut back by 5 bases and J by 0 bases. This CDR3 has 16 amino acids. Germline loops: CDR1 SGHVS, CDR2 FQNEAQ. The CDR3 loop reads CASSRRTGPMNTEAFF. As DNA, the CDR3 is TGTGCCAGCAGCCGCAGGACAGGGCCCATGAACACTGAAGCTTTCTTT.

The chain recombines TRBV4-1 with TRBJ1-3; 7 nucleotides align to TRBD1. CDR1 and CDR2 (germline): MGHRA, YSYEKL. Trimming removed 0 bases from V and 2 bases from J; junction bases left unmatched: 1. The CDR3 extends over 15 amino acids. This CDR3 reads CASSQDDRAGNTIYF. The CDR3 coding sequence is TGCGCCAGCAGCCAAGATGACAGGGCTGGAAACACCATATATTTT.

V usage is TRBV15 and J usage is TRBJ2-3; 15 bases map to TRBD2. There are 18 residues in the CDR3. Germline CDR1 and CDR2: LNHNV and YYDKDF (reference sequence). Trimming removed 0 bases from V and 5 bases from J; junction bases left unmatched: 6. The CDR3 DNA reads as TGTGCCACCAGCAGAGATCGGACTAGCGGGGGGGCTTTAGATACGCAGTATTTT. This codes for CATSRDRTSGGALDTQYF.

The chain joins TRBV6-5 to TRBJ2-2; D ambiguous. Germline CDR1 and CDR2: MNHEY and SVGAGI. The CDR3 length is 16 residues. The V end lost 4 bases, the J end lost 1 base, and 13 bases lay between the germline ends. In nucleotides, the CDR3 is TGTGCCAGCAGTTCTTTAACAGACTGGAACACCGGGGAGCTGTTTTTT. This gives the protein CASSSLTDWNTGELFF.

This chain uses TRBV24-1 with TRBJ2-5; D is unresolved. This CDR3 spans 15 amino acids. V was cut by 1 base and J by 5 bases, with 13 bases left in between. Germline V lookup: CDR1 KGHDR, CDR2 SFDVKD. CDR3 sequence (DNA): TGTGCCACCAGTGATTTAAACAGCGCGAGGGAGACCCAGTACTTC. It codes for CATSDLNSARETQYF.

This sequence joins TRBV12-3 or TRBV12-4 and TRBJ1-6; maybe TRBD1 (6 bases). V gave up 3 bases and J gave up 1 base, with 7 bases separating them. The CDR3 sequence is 15 residues long. The DNA of the CDR3 is TGTGCCAGCAGTTTCAGGGGTTCCTATAATTCACCCCTCCACTTT. Its protein is CASSFRGSYNSPLHF.

The sample holds a few counts of this clonotype. The chain recombines TRBV20-1 with TRBJ2-7; 11 nucleotides agree with TRBD1. The V segment lost 1 base and the J segment 4 bases; nucleotides outside the gene matches: 15. This CDR3 is built from 18 residues. Per the germline V gene, CDR1 is DFQATT and CDR2 is SNEGSKA (reference sequence). The CDR3 bases are TGCAGTGCTAGAGTGGTTGGGAGTGGGACAGGGGGTATGTACGAGCAGTACTTC. Translation: CSARVVGSGTGGMYEQYF.

The J gene is TRBJ2-3, the V gene TRBV14, with D perhaps being TRBD1 or TRBD2 (5 bases each). CDR3 length: 14 residues. Per the germline V gene, CDR1 is SGHDN and CDR2 is FVKESK. V lost 2 bases to trimming and J lost 6 bases, with 12 bases between them. The CDR3 loop is CASSQRSGRDTQYF. The CDR3 DNA is TGTGCCAGCAGCCAAAGATCGGGGCGGGATACGCAGTATTTT. The full variable domain, its missing parts supplied by reference TRBV14 and TRBJ2-3, is EAGVTQFPSHSVIEKGQTVTLRCDPISGHDNLYWYRRVMGKEIKFLLHFVKESKQDESGMPNNRFLAERTGGTYSTLKVQPAELEDSGVYFCASSQRSGRDTQYFGPGTRLTVL.

The chain couples TRBV2 to TRBJ1-3; no clear D gene. This CDR3 has 20 amino acids. The V end lost 8 bases, the J end lost 0 bases, and 29 bases lay between the germline ends. Germline CDR1 and CDR2: SNHLY and FYNNEI. This chain's CDR3 is CASSAELTRYRTASGNTIYF. The DNA for the CDR3 is TGTGCCAGCTCGGCCGAATTAACGCGATACCGGACGGCCTCTGGAAACACCATATATTTT.

CDR3 coding DNA: TGTGCCAGCAGTTTCGGCGGTGTTCCAGTTAGCACAGATACGCAGTATTTT. This sequence encodes CASSFGGVPVSTDTQYF. The chain has TRBV12-3 or TRBV12-4 and TRBJ2-3, with no clear D. Between the trimmed V and J ends, which lost 3 bases and 0 bases, there was a span of 16 bases. This CDR3 region has 17 residues.

In this sample, this clonotype turned up once. The junction departs from the called germline gene at one end, perhaps through a read error. The chain joins TRBV24-1 to TRBJ2-4; 8 bases fit TRBD1. From germline, CDR1 is KGHDR and CDR2 SFDVKD. CDR3 length: 15 amino acids. CDR3 nucleotides: TGTGCCAGCAGTGAGAACGGACAGGGCTTGAACATTCAGTACTTC. This sequence encodes CASSENGQGLNIQYF.

The rearrangement joins TRBV12-5 to TRBJ2-1; the match to TRBD2 covers 12 bases. V lost 5 bases to trimming and J lost 1 base; unmatched junction nucleotides: 3. The CDR3 covers 16 residues. Germline V gives CDR1 LGHNT, CDR2 FRNRAP. The CDR3 coding sequence is TGTGCTAGTGGTAAGGGGACTAGCGGGTCCTACAATGAGCAGTTCTTC. It codes for CASGKGTSGSYNEQFF.

This clonotype was seen a few times. The chain couples TRBV7-2 to TRBJ1-2, with D possibly being TRBD1 (5 bases). Trimming pared 1 base from V and 4 bases from J, leaving 13 bases between. CDR3 length: 15 amino acids. CDR1 is SGHTA, CDR2 FQGNSA, per germline. The CDR3 sequence is CASSLGDVTSYGYTF. CDR3 sequence (DNA): TGTGCCAGCAGCTTAGGGGACGTGACTAGCTATGGCTACACCTTC.

The chain joins TRBV12-3 or TRBV12-4 to TRBJ2-2, with 9 bases fitting TRBD1. This CDR3 comprises 17 residues. V dropped 2 bases and J dropped 2; count of bases not matched to a gene: 6. The CDR3 sequence is CASSLWTGVTNTGELFF. DNA for the CDR3: TGTGCCAGCAGTTTATGGACAGGGGTAACAAACACCGGGGAGCTGTTTTTT.